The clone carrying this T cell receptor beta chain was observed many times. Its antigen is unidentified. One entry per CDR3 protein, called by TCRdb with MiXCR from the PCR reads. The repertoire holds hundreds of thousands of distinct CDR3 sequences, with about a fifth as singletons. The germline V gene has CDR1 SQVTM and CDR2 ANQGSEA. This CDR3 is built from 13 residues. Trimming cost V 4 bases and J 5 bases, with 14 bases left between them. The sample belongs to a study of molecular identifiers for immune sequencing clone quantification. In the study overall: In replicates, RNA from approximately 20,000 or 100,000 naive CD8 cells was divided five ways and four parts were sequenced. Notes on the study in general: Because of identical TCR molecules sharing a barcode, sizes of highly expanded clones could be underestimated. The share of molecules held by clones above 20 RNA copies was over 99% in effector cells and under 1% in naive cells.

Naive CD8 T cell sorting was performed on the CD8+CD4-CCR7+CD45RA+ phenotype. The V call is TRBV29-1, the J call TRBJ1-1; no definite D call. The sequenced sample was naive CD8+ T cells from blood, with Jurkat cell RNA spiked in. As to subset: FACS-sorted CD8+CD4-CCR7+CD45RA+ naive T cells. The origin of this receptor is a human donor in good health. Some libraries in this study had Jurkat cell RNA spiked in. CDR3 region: CSVGHGFGTEAFF. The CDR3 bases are TGCAGCGTTGGGCATGGATTCGGTACTGAAGCTTTCTTT. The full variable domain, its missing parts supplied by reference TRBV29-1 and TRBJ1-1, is SAVISQKPSRDICQRGTSLTIQCQVDSQVTMMFWYRQQPGQSLTLIATANQGSEATYESGFVIDKFPISRPNLTFSTLTVSNMSPEDSSIYLCSVGHGFGTEAFFGQGTRLTVV.